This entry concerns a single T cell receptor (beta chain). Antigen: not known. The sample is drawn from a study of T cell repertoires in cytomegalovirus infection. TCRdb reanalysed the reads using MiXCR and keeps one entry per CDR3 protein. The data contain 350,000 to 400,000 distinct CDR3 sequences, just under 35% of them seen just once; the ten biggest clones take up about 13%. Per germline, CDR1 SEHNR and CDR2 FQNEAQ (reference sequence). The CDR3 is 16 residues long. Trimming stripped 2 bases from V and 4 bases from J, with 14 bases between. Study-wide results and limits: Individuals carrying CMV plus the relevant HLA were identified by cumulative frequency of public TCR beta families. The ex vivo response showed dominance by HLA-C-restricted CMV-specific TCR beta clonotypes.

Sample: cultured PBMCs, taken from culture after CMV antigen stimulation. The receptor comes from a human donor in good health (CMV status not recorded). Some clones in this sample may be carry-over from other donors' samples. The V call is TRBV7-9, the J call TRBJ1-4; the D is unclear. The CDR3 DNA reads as TGTGCCAGCAGCTTAAGGCCCCGGCCTGGTAATGAAAAACTGTTTTTT. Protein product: CASSLRPRPGNEKLFF.